What follows are 32 T cell receptor beta chains derived from one specimen sequenced in a study of shared clonotypes between healthy human individuals. Measured with immunoSEQ multiplex PCR; TCRdb has only the in-frame clones, and not every one. The sample lists 2 million to 2.5 million clones; approximately 95% were seen once. Sample: naive CD4+ T cells from PBMCs. Subset indicated: CD45RA+ positively selected. These receptors originate from a man aged 18 to 30 in good health. Some clones in this sample may be carry-over from other donors' samples.

The chain links TRBV7-3 to TRBJ2-5; the D gene could be TRBD1 or TRBD2 (5 bases each). The CDR3 is made up of 16 amino acids. Trimming pared 4 bases from V and 3 bases from J, leaving 18 bases between. CDR1 is SGHTA and CDR2 is FQGTGA in the germline V gene. This CDR3 reads CASSSTGRTSEETQYF. As DNA, the CDR3 is TGTGCCAGCAGCTCTACGGGGCGGACCTCCGAAGAGACCCAGTACTTC.

This clone was counted once. V and J are TRBV6-5 and TRBJ2-5, with TRBD1 as a possible D gene (6 bases). Germline V gene lookup returns CDR1 MNHEY and CDR2 SVGAGI. Deletions cut 5 bases from V and 4 bases from J, with 8 bases between. CDR3 length: 12 residues. The CDR3 DNA sequence: TGTGCCAGCAGTCAGGGGTCAGAGACCCAGTACTTC. Its translation is CASSQGSETQYF.

This chain connects TRBV18 to TRBJ2-2; D tentatively reads TRBD1 or TRBD2 (5 bases each). V was cut by 6 bases and J by 1 base, with 12 bases left in between. The CDR3 spans 15 residues. Germline CDR1 and CDR2: KGHSH and LQKENI. In DNA form, the CDR3 reads TGTGCCAGCTCGTCCGGGACGGAGAACACCGGGGAGCTGTTTTTT. The encoded protein is CASSSGTENTGELFF.

The chain combines TRBV5-1 with TRBJ2-3; TRBD1 might be the D (6 bases). The length of the CDR3 is 14 residues. Trimming removed 4 bases from V and 2 bases from J, with 11 bases in between. Germline lookup yields CDR1 SGHRS and CDR2 YFSETQ. CDR3 DNA sequence: TGCGCCAGCAGCGGTACAGGGATCACAGATACGCAGTATTTT. Translation gives CASSGTGITDTQYF.

The chain recombines TRBV23-1 with TRBJ2-7; possibly TRBD2 for D (5 bases). TRBV23-1 is an ORF for which the function is uncertain. Between the trimmed V and J ends, which lost 0 bases and 0 bases, there was a span of 12 bases. This CDR3 is built from 16 residues. Here the CDR3 DNA reads TGCGCCAGCAGTCAATCACAAGCGGAAAGCTCCTACGAGCAGTACTTC. This sequence encodes CASSQSQAESSYEQYF.

This chain uses TRBV5-4 with TRBJ2-1, with D unresolved. The germline V and J ends were trimmed by 1 base and 10 bases, with 9 bases remaining between them. Germline CDR1 and CDR2: SGHNT and YYREEE (reference sequence). This CDR3 contains 12 residues. The CDR3 nucleotides read TGTGCCAGCAGCTTGCCGTTCAGGGAGCAGTTCTTC. Amino acid sequence: CASSLPFREQFF. Supplemented by reference TRBV5-4 and TRBJ2-1, the full variable domain reads ETGVTQSPTHLIKTRGQQVTLRCSSQSGHNTVSWYQQALGQGPQFIFQYYREEENGRGNFPPRFSGLQFPNYSSELNVNALELDDSALYLCASSLPFREQFFGPGTRLTVL.

This clone was picked up a small number of times. The junction differs from germline at one of its ends, possibly a read error. This chain uses TRBV6-1 with TRBJ2-2; 13 bases are shared with TRBD2. CDR3 length: 19 residues. Germline assignment: CDR1 MNHNS and CDR2 SASEGT. The CDR3 loop is CASSEDPILAGGPSGELFF. For the CDR3, the DNA is TGTGCCAGCAGCGAAGACCCTATACTAGCGGGAGGGCCGAGCGGGGAGCTGTTTTTT.

This chain connects TRBV11-2 to TRBJ2-7; TRBD1 matches at 9 bases. Trimming took 6 bases from V and 5 from J; bases not matched to a gene: 14. The germline gives CDR1 SGHAT, CDR2 FQNNGV. The CDR3 totals 16 residues. The CDR3 spells CASRRIPGQGFHEQYF. CDR3 nucleotides: TGTGCCAGCAGGCGAATCCCGGGACAGGGCTTTCACGAGCAGTACTTC. Full variable domain (remainder filled in from reference TRBV11-2 and TRBJ2-7): EAGVAQSPRYKIIEKRQSVAFWCNPISGHATLYWYQQILGQGPKLLIQFQNNGVVDDSQLPKDRFSAERLKGVDSTLKIQPAKLEDSAVYLCASRRIPGQGFHEQYFGPGTRLTVT.

The rearrangement joins TRBV7-9 to TRBJ2-3; D is ambiguous. Germline CDR1 is SEHNR and CDR2 is FQNEAQ (reference sequence). The V gene lost 3 bases and the J gene lost 2 bases, with 9 bases spanning the gap. This CDR3 is built from 14 residues. CDR3 sequence: CASSFGRNTDTQYF. CDR3 sequence (DNA): TGTGCCAGCAGCTTCGGCCGAAACACAGATACGCAGTATTTT.

The chain uses TRBV11-2 and TRBJ2-1; D is undetermined. V gave up 2 bases and J gave up 0 bases, with 14 bases separating them. The germline CDR1 and CDR2 sequences are SGHAT and FQNNGV. There are 17 residues in the CDR3. CDR3 coding DNA: TGTGCCAGCAGCTTAAACCGACTTCTGAGCTCCTACAATGAGCAGTTCTTC. Protein product: CASSLNRLLSSYNEQFF.

The gene calls are TRBV9 and TRBJ1-1, with unresolved D. Germline V gene lookup returns CDR1 SGDLS and CDR2 YYNGEE. There are 10 residues in the CDR3. The germline V and J ends were trimmed by 0 bases and 11 bases, with 5 bases remaining between them. Here the CDR3 DNA reads TGTGCCAGCAGCGTAGCTGGGGCTTTCTTT. It encodes CASSVAGAFF.

The chain recombines TRBV5-1 with TRBJ2-1; TRBD2 might be the D (6 bases). Germline CDR1 is SGHRS and CDR2 is YFSETQ. Trimming took off 3 bases at V and 5 bases at J, with 21 bases between the two ends. The CDR3 runs to 17 residues. The CDR3 nucleotides are TGCGCCAGCAGCTGGTCGGAGGGACTTTCTCGGAACAATGAGCAGTTCTTC. As protein: CASSWSEGLSRNNEQFF. The full variable domain, its missing parts supplied by reference TRBV5-1 and TRBJ2-1, is KAGVTQTPRYLIKTRGQQVTLSCSPISGHRSVSWYQQTPGQGLQFLFEYFSETQRNKGNFPGRFSGRQFSNSRSEMNVSTLELGDSALYLCASSWSEGLSRNNEQFFGPGTRLTVL.

This sequence joins TRBV28 and TRBJ2-4; 8 bases match TRBD2. This CDR3 is built from 14 residues. Germline CDR1 reads MDHEN; CDR2 reads SYDVKM. V gave up 2 bases and J gave up 7 bases; unmatched junction bases: 4. The CDR3 reads CASSLLPGGNIQYF. CDR3 nucleotide sequence: TGTGCCAGCAGTTTACTACCGGGAGGGAACATTCAGTACTTC.

The chain is built from TRBV30 and TRBJ2-6; no reliable D call. This CDR3 spans 19 amino acids. CDR1 is GTSNPN, CDR2 SVGIG, per germline (reference sequence). The V end lost 0 bases, the J end lost 4 bases, and 22 bases lay between the germline ends. The CDR3 DNA sequence: TGTGCCTGGAGTGTACGCGACACTCGCCGGTTTTTCGGGGCCAACGTCCTGACTTTC. It codes for CAWSVRDTRRFFGANVLTF.

V gene TRBV28 combines with J gene TRBJ1-2; a possible D gene is TRBD1 (5 bases). The CDR3 contains 12 residues. Trimming left V 4 bases short and J 4 bases short, with 7 bases between. Germline V CDR1 and CDR2: MDHEN, SYDVKM. The DNA for the CDR3 is TGTGCCAGCAGTTGGGACCTCTATGGCTACACCTTC. Amino acid sequence: CASSWDLYGYTF.

As regards this clone: Other DNA sequences in the sample encode the same CDR3. The chain links TRBV28 to TRBJ2-1, with TRBD2 matching over 13 bases. V was clipped by 4 bases and J by 5 bases; unmatched bases: 5. CDR1 is MDHEN, CDR2 SYDVKM, per germline. There are 16 residues in the CDR3. DNA of the CDR3: TGTGCCAGCAGTTCCCCCGGGACTAGCGGGAACAATGAGCAGTTCTTC. Translated, it gives CASSSPGTSGNNEQFF.

The chain has TRBV7-3 and TRBJ2-1; D is tentatively TRBD1 or TRBD2 (5 bases each). CDR3 length: 14 residues. Germline loops: CDR1 SGHTA, CDR2 FQGTGA. The V gene lost 3 bases and the J gene lost 8 bases, with 14 bases spanning the gap. CDR3 in amino acids: CASSFLGDTDEQFF. In DNA, the CDR3 is TGTGCCAGCAGCTTTCTGGGGGATACCGATGAGCAGTTCTTC.

The chain combines TRBV5-6 with TRBJ1-3, with a possible D match to TRBD1 (6 bases). Germline CDR1 SGHDT, CDR2 YYEEEE. Trimming left V 0 bases short and J 4 bases short, with 14 bases between. This CDR3 region has 16 residues. This CDR3 reads CASSLARRGTGNTIYF. Written as DNA, the CDR3 is TGTGCCAGCAGCTTGGCCCGGAGGGGGACGGGAAACACCATATATTTT.

The rearrangement links TRBV4-2 to TRBJ2-7; D possibly corresponds to TRBD2 (7 bases). Trimming removed 0 bases at V and 2 bases at J, with 11 bases between. CDR3 size: 15 residues. CDR1 is LGHNA and CDR2 is YNFKEQ in the germline V gene. The CDR3 is CASSQDRGAAYEQYF. The CDR3 nucleotides are TGTGCCAGCAGCCAAGATCGGGGGGCGGCCTACGAGCAGTACTTC.

This clone appeared a few times. Other DNA sequences of this sample code for an identical CDR3. The V call is TRBV5-1, the J call TRBJ1-1; TRBD1 matches at 10 bases. Trimming cost V 4 bases and J 5 bases; bases outside gene matches: 5. This CDR3 is 14 amino acids long. From germline, CDR1 is SGHRS and CDR2 YFSETQ. The CDR3 protein is CASSPRTGGTEAFF. CDR3 nucleotides: TGCGCCAGCAGCCCCCGGACAGGGGGAACTGAAGCTTTCTTT.

This clone was seen a single time. V usage is TRBV4-3 and J usage is TRBJ2-7; TRBD2 matches at 8 bases. The CDR3 length is 16 residues. Per germline, CDR1 LGHNA and CDR2 YSLEER. Trimming took 3 bases from V and 3 from J; bases not matched to a gene: 10. The CDR3: CASSQDLRAGVYEQYF. CDR3 in DNA: TGCGCCAGCAGCCAGGACCTACGAGCGGGAGTCTACGAGCAGTACTTC.

For this clone: This clone may be a read error of a much larger clone one base away. Additional DNA sequences in this sample encode the identical CDR3. The chain couples TRBV5-1 to TRBJ2-3; no clear D. CDR1 is SGHRS and CDR2 is YFSETQ in the germline V gene. This CDR3 is built from 11 residues. This CDR3 reads CASRLADTQYF. In DNA form, the CDR3 reads TGCGCCAGCCGCTTGGCAGATACGCAGTATTTT.

The V and J genes are TRBV5-4 and TRBJ2-1; 11 bases line up with TRBD2. The J segment lost 2 bases and the V segment lost 0 bases, leaving 1 base of the junction unmatched. The CDR3 covers 16 residues. Germline CDR1 and CDR2: SGHNT and YYREEE (reference sequence). In nucleotides, the CDR3 is TGTGCCAGCAGCTTGGAGACTAGCGGGACCTACAATGAGCAGTTCTTC. Its protein product is CASSLETSGTYNEQFF.

The chain recombines TRBV30 with TRBJ1-5; the match to TRBD1 covers 7 bases. The CDR3 extends over 14 amino acids. The germline gives CDR1 GTSNPN, CDR2 SVGIG (reference sequence). V was pared by 2 bases and J by 5 bases, with 6 bases of the junction left unmatched. CDR3 sequence reads: CAWSLDRMDQPQHF. The CDR3 DNA reads TGTGCCTGGAGTTTGGACAGGATGGATCAGCCCCAGCATTTT.

In regard to this clone: The identical CDR3 is also encoded by other nucleotide sequences in the sample. This chain uses TRBV5-1 with TRBJ2-7; D is undetermined. The germline V and J ends were trimmed by 0 bases and 3 bases, with 10 bases remaining between them. The CDR3 runs 14 residues. Germline values: CDR1 SGHRS, CDR2 YFSETQ. The CDR3 coding sequence is TGCGCCAGCAGCTTGGCAGGCGGCCTCTACGAGCAGTACTTC. Translating gives CASSLAGGLYEQYF.

In its sample, this clone was seen once. J is TRBJ2-1 and V is TRBV27; D gene unclear. In germline, CDR1 is MNHEY, CDR2 SMNVEV (reference sequence). V was cut by 6 bases and J by 3 bases, with 6 bases left in between. There are 12 residues in the CDR3. The DNA for the CDR3 is TGTGCCAGCAGGGGTAGCTACAATGAGCAGTTCTTC. Translating it yields CASRGSYNEQFF.

The V and J genes are TRBV18 and TRBJ1-1; maybe TRBD1 (5 bases). The CDR3 contains 13 residues. Germline values: CDR1 KGHSH, CDR2 LQKENI. Trimming left V 4 bases short and J 1 base short, with 7 bases between. The chain's CDR3 is CASSQTENTEAFF. Written as DNA, the CDR3 is TGTGCCAGCTCACAGACAGAGAACACTGAAGCTTTCTTT.

V gene TRBV27 combines with J gene TRBJ1-5; D gene unclear. Germline lookup yields CDR1 MNHEY and CDR2 SMNVEV (reference sequence). V lost 8 bases and J 1 base, leaving 9 bases between the germline ends. The CDR3 runs 13 residues. The CDR3 protein is CASSWLSNQPQHF. DNA of the CDR3: TGTGCCAGCTCCTGGCTGAGCAATCAGCCCCAGCATTTT.

V gene TRBV5-1 combines with J gene TRBJ2-2, with D hard to call. V lost 0 bases and J lost 3, with 9 bases in between. The germline V gene has CDR1 SGHRS and CDR2 YFSETQ. The CDR3 sequence is 15 residues long. DNA for the CDR3: TGCGCCAGCAGCTTGGATTCCTTCTACACCGGGGAGCTGTTTTTT. Protein: CASSLDSFYTGELFF.

The chain employs TRBV2 and TRBJ1-1, with TRBD1 matching 9 bases. Germline CDR1 is SNHLY and CDR2 is FYNNEI. V shed 4 bases, J shed 7 bases, and the junction held 7 bases outside the gene matches. This CDR3 spans 14 amino acids. This chain's CDR3 is CASSAGTGRGEAFF. The CDR3, as DNA: TGTGCCAGCAGTGCCGGGACAGGGCGGGGTGAAGCTTTCTTT.

This clone was counted a single time. At the DNA level, this CDR3 is encoded by other sequences in the same sample as well. V gene TRBV20-1 combines with J gene TRBJ2-7, with D unresolved. Germline V CDR1 and CDR2: DFQATT, SNEGSKA (reference sequence). This CDR3 has 10 amino acids. Trimming removed 0 bases from V and 7 bases from J, with 4 bases in between. In DNA, the CDR3 is TGCAGTGCTAGAGATCGAGAGCAGTACTTC. Translation: CSARDREQYF.

CDR3 nucleotide sequence: TGTGCCAGCAGATCAGGGTCCCCTGGAAACACCATATATTTT. Protein product: CASRSGSPGNTIYF. This chain joins TRBV7-9 and TRBJ1-3; tentative D call: TRBD1 (5 bases). This CDR3 region has 14 residues. The V gene's germline CDR1 is SEHNR and CDR2 FQNEAQ (reference sequence). Trimming took off 6 bases at V and 2 bases at J, with 11 bases between the two ends.